The T cell receptor beta chain described here comes from a study of naive and memory T cell subsets. This clonotype has at least ten counts. Antigen unknown. One end of the junction is discordant with germline, which a read error may explain. The germline V gene has CDR1 SSHAT and CDR2 FNYEAQ (reference sequence). This CDR3 is built from 15 residues. Ligated cDNA underwent four rounds of PCR with nested alpha and beta constant region primers and SP2. MiXCR was run by TCRdb on the UMI-ligation and nested PCR reads, yielding one entry per CDR3 protein. This sample has some 25,000 distinct CDR3 sequences, with 5.2% found just once. A UMI-containing oligonucleotide was joined by 3' ligation to the TCR cDNA template. Whole blood, 2 to 2.5 ml, came from adult healthy volunteers. Input was 1 to 1000 ng of DNase-treated total RNA without cell sorting. Points from the study as a whole: The RNA method is potentially sensitive to activation and differentiation changes.

This chain uses TRBV7-7 with TRBJ2-1; the D gene could be TRBD1 or TRBD2 (5 bases each). Sequencing input: blood. The receptor was isolated from an adult in good health. This CDR3 reads CASSLGPPLGNEQFF. CDR3 bases: TGTGCTAGCAGCTTGGGACCACCCCTCGGGAATGAGCAGTTCTTC.